This TCR beta chain comes out of a study of CD8+CD57+ T cells in acquired aplastic anemia. Study background: The average for DNA from sorted CD4+ and CD8+ cells was approximately 3.2 ug.

Investigators profiled TCR beta VDJ and CDR3 from genomic DNA template. TCRdb called the reads again in MiXCR, with one record for every CDR3 protein. The sample has fewer than 250,000 distinct CDR3 sequences; around 43% are singletons. Details on this clonotype: The antigen remains unidentified. A much more abundant neighbour one base away suggests this may be a read error.

CDR1 is SGHRS, CDR2 YFSETQ, per germline. The CDR3 has 13 amino acids. General observations from the study: The study found no significant CD8+ Simpson's diversity difference between patients and controls. Overlap between patients and controls comprised about 30 CD8+ CDR3 sequences.

The sequenced patients had an expansion of CD8+CD57+ cells seen by flow cytometry. Every one of the patients had aplastic anemia (severe, acquired). The sequence was obtained from a human donor with aplastic anemia. The sequenced sample was sorted CD4+, CD8+, or CD8+CD57+ T cells (not recorded which) from PBMCs. The chain is built from TRBV5-1 and TRBJ2-1; weak D call: TRBD1 (6 bases). This CDR3 is CASSSWGLNEQFF. DNA for the CDR3: TGTGCCAGCAGCTCCTGGGGGCTAAATGAGCAGTTCTTC. The entire variable domain, with the rest obtained from reference TRBV5-1 and TRBJ2-1, is as follows: KAGVTQTPRYLIKTRGQQVTLSCSPISGHRSVSWYQQTPGQGLQFLFEYFSETQRNKGNFPGRFSGRQFSNSRSEMNVSTLELGDSALYLCASSSWGLNEQFFGPGTRLTVL.